These T cell receptor beta chains were read from a single sample in a study of blood T cell repertoires in COVID-19. Clones were read by immunoSEQ multiplex PCR, and TCRdb kept only the in-frame ones, dropping some. The sample consists of roughly 230,000 clones, under 90% of them appearing once. Sequenced material: PBMCs or T cells enriched from blood (not recorded which). Every receptor here comes from a woman aged 30 to 39 with acute COVID-19. CDR3s include the opening cysteine and the closing phenylalanine or tryptophan. The D gene is left open where the match is weak. Size is omitted from some rows. Given values are once, few, many or a class for expanded clones.

v_gene: TRBV13; j_gene: TRBJ1-3; len: 15; d_gene: .; abundance: few; CDR3aa: CASSLDSSSGNTIYF; CDR3nt: TGTGCCAGCAGCTTAGACAGCTCCTCTGGAAACACCATATATTTT
v_gene: TRBV7-2; j_gene: TRBJ1-5; len: 16; d_gene: .; abundance: .; CDR3aa: CASSSQPFSSNQPQHF; CDR3nt: TGTGCCAGCAGCTCACAGCCTTTTTCTAGCAATCAGCCCCAGCATTTT
v_gene: TRBV5-1; j_gene: TRBJ2-7; len: 16; d_gene: TRBD1; abundance: .; CDR3aa: CASSLTGTGGSYEQYF; CDR3nt: TGCGCCAGCAGCTTGACCGGGACAGGGGGCTCCTACGAGCAGTACTTC
v_gene: TRBV19; j_gene: TRBJ2-5; len: 15; d_gene: .; abundance: .; CDR3aa: CASSMVGRAEETQYF; CDR3nt: TGTGCCAGTAGTATGGTAGGCAGGGCGGAGGAGACCCAGTACTTC
v_gene: TRBV19; j_gene: TRBJ1-5; len: 16; d_gene: TRBD1; abundance: .; CDR3aa: CASSILDRGWNQPQHF; CDR3nt: TGTGCCAGTAGTATCCTGGACAGGGGTTGGAATCAGCCCCAGCATTTT
v_gene: TRBV6-2/TRBV6-3; j_gene: TRBJ1-2; len: 13; d_gene: .; abundance: .; CDR3aa: CASSWEINYGYTF; CDR3nt: TGTGCCAGCAGTTGGGAGATTAACTATGGCTACACCTTC
v_gene: TRBV11-2; j_gene: TRBJ2-3; len: 16; d_gene: .; abundance: .; CDR3aa: CASSLGVGPASDTQYF; CDR3nt: TGTGCCAGCAGCTTAGGGGTGGGCCCCGCGTCGGATACGCAGTATTTT
v_gene: TRBV29-1; j_gene: TRBJ1-5; len: 13; d_gene: .; abundance: once; CDR3aa: CSVGDTLNQPQHF; CDR3nt: TGCAGCGTGGGGGACACCCTCAATCAGCCCCAGCATTTT
v_gene: TRBV2; j_gene: TRBJ2-2; len: 15; d_gene: .; abundance: .; CDR3aa: CASSEIGNQGGELFF; CDR3nt: TGTGCCAGCAGTGAGATAGGGAACCAGGGCGGGGAGCTGTTTTTT
v_gene: TRBV9; j_gene: TRBJ1-2; len: 12; d_gene: .; abundance: few; CDR3aa: CASSPSNYGYTF; CDR3nt: TGTGCCAGCTCTCCCTCTAACTATGGCTACACCTTC
v_gene: TRBV6-6; j_gene: TRBJ1-1; len: 14; d_gene: .; abundance: .; CDR3aa: CASSYDSLNTEAFF; CDR3nt: TGTGCCAGCAGTTACGACAGCTTGAACACTGAAGCTTTCTTT
v_gene: TRBV29-1; j_gene: TRBJ2-2; len: 13; d_gene: .; abundance: few; CDR3aa: CSVERGPTGELFF; CDR3nt: TGCAGCGTTGAAAGAGGGCCTACCGGGGAGCTGTTTTTT
v_gene: TRBV20-1; j_gene: TRBJ2-4; len: 13; d_gene: TRBD1; abundance: .; CDR3aa: CSARGDSKNIQYF; CDR3nt: TGCAGTGCTCGTGGGGACAGCAAAAACATTCAGTACTTC
v_gene: TRBV5-1; j_gene: TRBJ1-6; len: 14; d_gene: .; abundance: .; CDR3aa: CASSLETENSPLHF; CDR3nt: TGCGCCAGCAGCTTGGAGACAGAAAATTCACCCCTCCACTTT